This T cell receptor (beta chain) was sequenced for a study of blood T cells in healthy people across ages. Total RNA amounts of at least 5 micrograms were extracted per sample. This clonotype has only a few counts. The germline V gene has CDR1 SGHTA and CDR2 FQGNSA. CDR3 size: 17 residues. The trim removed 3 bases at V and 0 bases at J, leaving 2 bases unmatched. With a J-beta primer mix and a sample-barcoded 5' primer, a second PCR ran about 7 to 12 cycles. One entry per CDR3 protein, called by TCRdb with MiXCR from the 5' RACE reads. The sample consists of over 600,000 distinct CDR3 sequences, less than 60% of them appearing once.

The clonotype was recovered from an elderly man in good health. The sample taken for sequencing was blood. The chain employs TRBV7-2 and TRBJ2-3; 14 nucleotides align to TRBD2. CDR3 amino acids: CASSFRTSGRSTDTQYF. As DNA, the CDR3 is TGTGCCAGCAGCTTCCGGACTAGCGGGAGGAGCACAGATACGCAGTATTTT. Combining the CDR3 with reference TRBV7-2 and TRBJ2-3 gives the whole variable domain GAGVSQSPSNKVTEKGKDVELRCDPISGHTALYWYRQSLGQGLEFLIYFQGNSAPDKSGLPSDRFSAERTGGSVSTLTIQRTQQEDSAVYLCASSFRTSGRSTDTQYFGPGTRLTVL.